A selection of T cell receptor beta chains follows, all from one sample in a study of early T cells in non-severe SARS-CoV-2 infection. TCRdb used MiXCR to reprocess the 5' RACE reads, holding one entry per CDR3 protein. The data hold 45,000 to 50,000 distinct CDR3 sequences, with roughly 5.9% observed a single time. The sequencing sample was made of whole blood. These TCRs come from an adult who was a healthcare worker with PCR-confirmed SARS-CoV-2 infection or an uninfected control (not recorded which). The CDR3 runs from the conserved cysteine through the conserved F or W. The D gene is left open where the match is weak. The listing skips clone size in some rows; elsewhere it reads once, few, many or a size class.

size: many
V: TRBV5-1
J: TRBJ1-6
D: -
DNA: TGCGCCAGCAGCTTGCACATTCGGACCGAGAGGAATAATTCACCCCTCCACTTT
CDR3: CASSLHIRTERNNSPLHF

size: many
V: TRBV6-4
J: TRBJ2-3
D: TRBD1
DNA: TGTGCCAGCAGTGCCGAATCGGGACAGCGCACAGATACGCAGTATTTT
CDR3: CASSAESGQRTDTQYF

size: -
V: TRBV6-6
J: TRBJ1-6
D: -
DNA: TGTGCCAGCACCCTTCGGGACTCACCCCTCCACTTT
CDR3: CASTLRDSPLHF

size: many
V: TRBV20-1
J: TRBJ2-7
D: -
DNA: TGCAGTGCTAGATACAGTTCCTACGAGCAGTACTTC
CDR3: CSARYSSYEQYF

size: few
V: TRBV29-1
J: TRBJ1-1
D: -
DNA: TGCAGCGGGGTTGGGCCCATGAACACTGAAGCTTTCTTT
CDR3: CSGVGPMNTEAFF

size: many
V: TRBV30
J: TRBJ1-1
D: -
DNA: TGTGCCCGCGGGGACTTCGGCACTGAAGCTTTCTTT
CDR3: CARGDFGTEAFF

size: many
V: TRBV11-2
J: TRBJ2-3
D: TRBD2
DNA: TGTGCCAGCAGCTTTCTGGCGGGAGGAGCAGATACGCAGTATTTT
CDR3: CASSFLAGGADTQYF

size: -
V: TRBV5-1
J: TRBJ2-2
D: -
DNA: TGCGCCAGCATTGGGTCCCGGGCAGCTAACACCGGGGAGCTGTTTTTT
CDR3: CASIGSRAANTGELFF

size: many
V: TRBV3-1
J: TRBJ1-1
D: TRBD1
DNA: TGTGCCAGCAGCCAAGCAGGGGGAGGGACAGCACCTAACACTGAAGCTTTCTTT
CDR3: CASSQAGGGTAPNTEAFF

size: -
V: TRBV7-6
J: TRBJ2-5
D: -
DNA: TGTGCCAGCAGCTTATCAGGGTTGGAGACCCAGTACTTC
CDR3: CASSLSGLETQYF

size: medium-sized
V: TRBV15
J: TRBJ2-4
D: -
DNA: TGTGCCACCAGCAGAGATAAGCTATACTTC
CDR3: CATSRDKLYF

size: -
V: TRBV19
J: TRBJ1-4
D: -
DNA: TGTGCCAGTATCCTACCCCATCCACAGGGACCCGGAAAACTGTTTTTT
CDR3: CASILPHPQGPGKLFF

size: -
V: TRBV6-1
J: TRBJ2-7
D: TRBD2
DNA: TGTGCCAGCAGAACTAGCGGGGGGTTCGACGAGCAGTACTTC
CDR3: CASRTSGGFDEQYF

size: many
V: TRBV10-3
J: TRBJ1-2
D: -
DNA: TGTGCCATCAGTGAGTCGAAGACCGCCCCCCCCCTCTATGGCTACACCTTC
CDR3: CAISESKTAPPLYGYTF

size: many
V: TRBV30
J: TRBJ2-7
D: -
DNA: TGTGCCTGGAGTTACAAGAACGAGCAGTACTTC
CDR3: CAWSYKNEQYF

size: many
V: TRBV20-1
J: TRBJ1-6
D: TRBD1
DNA: TGCAGTGCCAGACAGGGGGCCAATAATTCACCCCTCCACTTT
CDR3: CSARQGANNSPLHF

size: many
V: TRBV5-4
J: TRBJ1-1
D: TRBD1
DNA: TGTGCCAGCAGTCGACAGGGATTGGAAGCTTTCTTT
CDR3: CASSRQGLEAFF

size: many
V: TRBV11-2
J: TRBJ2-6
D: -
DNA: TGTGCCAGCAGCATCGTGAACTCTGGGGCCAACGTCCTGACTTTC
CDR3: CASSIVNSGANVLTF

size: few
V: TRBV11-2
J: TRBJ2-7
D: -
DNA: TGTGCCAGCAGCACCCGGACTCAAACCTACGAGCAGTACTTC
CDR3: CASSTRTQTYEQYF

size: many
V: TRBV6-4
J: TRBJ2-1
D: -
DNA: TGTGCCAGCAGTGACCCGAGAGTAGGGGGCAATGAGCAGTTCTTC
CDR3: CASSDPRVGGNEQFF

size: medium-sized
V: TRBV27
J: TRBJ1-3
D: -
DNA: TGTGCCAGCAGGACCCAGGGGACTGGAAACACCATATATTTT
CDR3: CASRTQGTGNTIYF

size: -
V: TRBV9
J: TRBJ2-7
D: -
DNA: TGTGCCAGCAGCGTAGTTCCGGTTACAGGACCCTACGAGCAGTACTTC
CDR3: CASSVVPVTGPYEQYF

size: many
V: TRBV7-8
J: TRBJ1-1
D: TRBD1
DNA: TGTGCCAGCAGCCAGGGACAGGGGACCACTGAAGCTTTCTTT
CDR3: CASSQGQGTTEAFF

size: many
V: TRBV2
J: TRBJ1-1
D: -
DNA: TGTGCCAGCAGTGAACCTGAGGAATACACTGAAGCTTTCTTT
CDR3: CASSEPEEYTEAFF

size: -
V: TRBV2
J: TRBJ2-7
D: -
DNA: TGTGCCAGCAGTGAAAGGGGACTTGAGCAGTACTTC
CDR3: CASSERGLEQYF

size: many
V: TRBV9
J: TRBJ2-1
D: TRBD2
DNA: TGTGCCAGCAGCGTAGGCTCGGGAGGGAGCTGGGAGCAGTTCTTC
CDR3: CASSVGSGGSWEQFF

size: many
V: TRBV2
J: TRBJ2-4
D: -
DNA: TGTGCCAGCAGTCTTCTCCCAGCATTAGCCAAAAACATTCAGTACTTC
CDR3: CASSLLPALAKNIQYF

size: many
V: TRBV20-1
J: TRBJ1-2
D: -
DNA: TGCAGTGCGCCACTAGGGACCTACTATGGCTACACCTTC
CDR3: CSAPLGTYYGYTF

size: many
V: TRBV2
J: TRBJ1-1
D: -
DNA: TGTGCCAGCAGTGATGGACTGAGCACTGAAGCTTTCTTT
CDR3: CASSDGLSTEAFF

size: many
V: TRBV12-3/TRBV12-4
J: TRBJ2-4
D: TRBD1
DNA: TGTGCCAGCAGTTTGGCAGGGGGCAAAAACATTCAGTACTTC
CDR3: CASSLAGGKNIQYF

size: many
V: TRBV20-1
J: TRBJ1-1
D: -
DNA: TGCAGTGCTCCAAGCCCCTGGGGTTTGTCAGGGCTGGGCCAGGGTTTGAACACTGAAGCTTTCTTT
CDR3: CSAPSPWGLSGLGQGLNTEAFF

size: many
V: TRBV27
J: TRBJ2-4
D: -
DNA: TGTGCCAGCAGTTTAGGGGGGCTAGCCAAAAACATTCAGTACTTC
CDR3: CASSLGGLAKNIQYF